Included here is one T cell receptor beta chain sequence, with context. Its antigen is undetermined. It was about 180 ng DNA, approximately 28,000 T cell genomes, that sorted-subset replicate PCRs used. Method: immunoSEQ multiplex PCR; TCRdb's copy keeps in-frame clones and lacks some. The sample includes some 1.5 million clones, under 99% of them seen just once. The sample is drawn from a study of shared clonotypes between healthy human individuals. Study-wide background: Three plates each covered CD4 naive and memory; CD8 naive two, CD8 memory one.

Trimming cost V 5 bases and J 8 bases; bases outside gene matches: 12. The CDR3 has 15 amino acids. Germline CDR1 reads MNHEY; CDR2 reads SMNVEV (reference sequence). Broader study findings: Compared with clonotypes that all four donors shared, non-shared clonotypes had lower generation probabilities.

The chain couples TRBV27 to TRBJ2-3, with 8 nucleotides matching TRBD1. Source material: naive CD4+ T cells sorted from blood. Sample subset: CD45RA+ positively selected. The receptor was derived from a man in his thirties or forties in good health. This chain's CDR3 is CASSQSHDRGVTQYF. In nucleotides, the CDR3 is TGTGCCAGCAGTCAATCACACGACAGGGGTGTTACGCAGTATTTT.